This is a list of T cell receptor beta chains from one sample in a study of blood T cell repertoires in COVID-19. Produced via immunoSEQ multiplex PCR; TCRdb's table is partial and in-frame only. The table lists fewer than 200,000 clones, 70% to 85% of them singletons, with 17% in the top ten. The source material was PBMCs or T cells enriched from blood (not recorded which). The source of these receptors is a woman aged 45 to 65 who had recovered from COVID-19. Both conserved end residues are part of each CDR3. Fields, in order: J gene, V gene, CDR3 length, clone size, D gene, CDR3 protein, CDR3 DNA. A D gene is named only where the DNA matches it firmly. Size values are once, few and many counts, or a class for expanded clones, and some rows have none.

j_gene: TRBJ2-4; v_gene: TRBV19; len: 15; abundance: .; d_gene: .; CDR3aa: CASSIYREPKNIQYF; CDR3nt: TGTGCCAGTAGTATCTACAGGGAACCCAAAAACATTCAGTACTTC
j_gene: TRBJ1-6; v_gene: TRBV4-1; len: 16; abundance: .; d_gene: .; CDR3aa: CASSQVVSAYNSPLHF; CDR3nt: TGCGCCAGCAGCCAAGTGGTCAGCGCGTATAATTCACCCCTCCACTTT
j_gene: TRBJ1-5; v_gene: TRBV11-1; len: 13; abundance: .; d_gene: TRBD1; CDR3aa: CASSRDRGQPQHF; CDR3nt: TGTGCCAGCAGCCGGGACAGGGGACAGCCCCAGCATTTT
j_gene: TRBJ2-5; v_gene: TRBV9; len: 14; abundance: .; d_gene: TRBD2; CDR3aa: CASSSLGGKETQYF; CDR3nt: TGTGCCAGCAGCTCGCTGGGAGGGAAAGAGACCCAGTACTTC
j_gene: TRBJ1-5; v_gene: TRBV5-1; len: 14; abundance: .; d_gene: .; CDR3aa: CASSVGEGNQPQHF; CDR3nt: TGCGCCAGCAGCGTGGGGGAGGGCAATCAGCCCCAGCATTTT
j_gene: TRBJ2-7; v_gene: TRBV3-1/TRBV3-2; len: 15; abundance: .; d_gene: TRBD2; CDR3aa: CASSSKPGLASEQYF; CDR3nt: TGTGCCAGCAGTTCCAAGCCGGGACTAGCATCCGAGCAGTACTTC
j_gene: TRBJ2-1; v_gene: TRBV9; len: 15; abundance: .; d_gene: TRBD1; CDR3aa: CASSVRDRGLNEQFF; CDR3nt: TGTGCCAGCAGCGTGCGCGACAGGGGGCTCAATGAGCAGTTCTTC
j_gene: TRBJ1-2; v_gene: TRBV3-1/TRBV3-2; len: 15; abundance: .; d_gene: .; CDR3aa: CASSQARLFNYGYTF; CDR3nt: TGTGCCAGCAGCCAAGCCAGACTCTTCAACTATGGCTACACCTTC
j_gene: TRBJ2-3; v_gene: TRBV19; len: 13; abundance: .; d_gene: .; CDR3aa: CASKGGASDTQYF; CDR3nt: TGTGCCAGTAAAGGGGGGGCATCAGATACGCAGTATTTT
j_gene: TRBJ2-1; v_gene: TRBV4-2; len: 16; abundance: .; d_gene: TRBD1; CDR3aa: CASSQAGTGAYNEQFF; CDR3nt: TGTGCCAGCAGCCAAGCTGGGACAGGGGCCTACAATGAGCAGTTCTTC
j_gene: TRBJ1-1; v_gene: TRBV6-5; len: 13; abundance: once; d_gene: .; CDR3aa: CASSYPTATEAFF; CDR3nt: TGTGCCAGCAGTTACCCGACAGCGACTGAAGCTTTCTTT
j_gene: TRBJ2-2; v_gene: TRBV27; len: 14; abundance: .; d_gene: .; CDR3aa: CASSFLSYTGELFF; CDR3nt: TGTGCCAGCAGTTTTTTATCTTACACCGGGGAGCTGTTTTTT
j_gene: TRBJ1-1; v_gene: TRBV28; len: 15; abundance: .; d_gene: .; CDR3aa: CASSFPTDRPTEAFF; CDR3nt: TGTGCCAGCAGTTTCCCCACCGACAGGCCCACTGAAGCTTTCTTT
j_gene: TRBJ2-7; v_gene: TRBV6-5; len: 14; abundance: .; d_gene: TRBD2; CDR3aa: CASGTSGSSYEQYF; CDR3nt: TGTGCCAGCGGGACTAGCGGGAGCTCCTACGAGCAGTACTTC
j_gene: TRBJ2-7; v_gene: TRBV5-1; len: 13; abundance: .; d_gene: TRBD1; CDR3aa: CASNPGQGISQYF; CDR3nt: TGCGCCAGCAATCCGGGACAGGGTATATCGCAGTACTTC
j_gene: TRBJ1-2; v_gene: TRBV7-3; len: 13; abundance: .; d_gene: .; CDR3aa: CASGSGGSKGYTF; CDR3nt: TGTGCCAGCGGGTCGGGGGGCTCCAAGGGCTACACCTTC
j_gene: TRBJ2-1; v_gene: TRBV7-2; len: 13; abundance: .; d_gene: .; CDR3aa: CASSLFHPNEQFF; CDR3nt: TGTGCCAGCAGCTTATTCCATCCCAATGAGCAGTTCTTC
j_gene: TRBJ2-7; v_gene: TRBV6-5; len: 14; abundance: .; d_gene: .; CDR3aa: CASSYSTGVYEQYF; CDR3nt: TGTGCCAGCAGTTACTCGACCGGGGTCTACGAGCAGTACTTC
j_gene: TRBJ2-5; v_gene: TRBV28; len: 14; abundance: .; d_gene: .; CDR3aa: CASRPYSVGETQYF; CDR3nt: TGTGCCAGCAGACCTTATAGCGTAGGGGAGACCCAGTACTTC
j_gene: TRBJ2-7; v_gene: TRBV28; len: 15; abundance: .; d_gene: TRBD1; CDR3aa: CASSSTGTGGALVYF; CDR3nt: TGTGCCAGCAGTTCAACCGGGACAGGGGGCGCCTTGGTGTACTTC
j_gene: TRBJ1-2; v_gene: TRBV9; len: 16; abundance: .; d_gene: TRBD1; CDR3aa: CASSQPPTGGYYGYTF; CDR3nt: TGTGCCAGCAGCCAACCCCCTACAGGGGGCTACTATGGCTACACCTTC
j_gene: TRBJ1-2; v_gene: TRBV5-4; len: 14; abundance: .; d_gene: .; CDR3aa: CASSAGGTNYGYTF; CDR3nt: TGTGCCAGCAGCGCGGGGGGTACTAACTATGGCTACACCTTC
j_gene: TRBJ1-4; v_gene: TRBV6-5; len: 15; abundance: .; d_gene: .; CDR3aa: CASSPSGTTNEKLFF; CDR3nt: TGTGCCAGCAGTCCCTCAGGAACAACTAATGAAAAACTGTTTTTT
j_gene: TRBJ1-1; v_gene: TRBV21-1; len: 20; abundance: .; d_gene: .; CDR3aa: CASSVKGTDYPIELNTEAFF; CDR3nt: TGTGCCAGCAGTGTTAAAGGGACAGACTACCCCATAGAATTGAACACTGAAGCTTTCTTT
j_gene: TRBJ1-4; v_gene: TRBV11-2; len: 16; abundance: .; d_gene: .; CDR3aa: CASSLVFGDFNEKLFF; CDR3nt: TGTGCCAGCAGCTTAGTATTCGGGGACTTTAATGAAAAACTGTTTTTT
j_gene: TRBJ2-7; v_gene: TRBV15; len: 16; abundance: few; d_gene: .; CDR3aa: CATSRGGTDLINEQYF; CDR3nt: TGTGCCACCAGCAGAGGCGGGACAGATCTTATCAACGAGCAGTACTTC
j_gene: TRBJ2-7; v_gene: TRBV4-2; len: 16; abundance: few; d_gene: .; CDR3aa: CASSPPSPGLTYEQYF; CDR3nt: TGTGCCAGCAGCCCCCCAAGTCCGGGACTCACTTACGAGCAGTACTTC
j_gene: TRBJ2-5; v_gene: TRBV19; len: 15; abundance: .; d_gene: .; CDR3aa: CASRRGHDLQETQYF; CDR3nt: TGTGCCAGTAGGAGGGGACACGACCTTCAAGAGACCCAGTACTTC
j_gene: TRBJ2-3; v_gene: TRBV29-1; len: 14; abundance: .; d_gene: TRBD2; CDR3aa: CSVSQPGGADTQYF; CDR3nt: TGCAGCGTCTCCCAGCCGGGAGGGGCAGATACGCAGTATTTT
j_gene: TRBJ1-4; v_gene: TRBV6-5; len: 15; abundance: .; d_gene: .; CDR3aa: CASSYRGQGSEKLFF; CDR3nt: TGTGCCAGCAGTTATCGAGGTCAGGGAAGTGAAAAACTGTTTTTT
j_gene: TRBJ2-7; v_gene: TRBV7-8; len: 14; abundance: few; d_gene: TRBD1; CDR3aa: CASSFDRGAYEQYF; CDR3nt: TGTGCCAGCAGCTTCGACAGGGGAGCCTACGAGCAGTACTTC